This entry concerns a single TCR beta chain. Authors' methods: By means of reference gene primer amplification, nucleated cell counts were estimated. This table comes from immunoSEQ multiplex PCR, and its TCRdb copy is limited to in-frame clones, with some not included. V, J and clone size were drawn from that table, and D and trimming were deduced from the DNA. The sample gives around 250,000 clones, less than 85% of which show up once; around 4.5% is in the top ten. V lost 2 bases and J lost 3; bases outside the gene matches: 7. Germline assignment: CDR1 SGHAT and CDR2 FQNNGV. The CDR3 length is 17 residues. These data are taken from a study of blood T cell repertoires in COVID-19. Study details: Acute-phase and convalescent COVID-19 samples originated in the United States, Italy and Spain. The cDNA or gDNA used as material had been derived from T cells, B-cell-depleted T cells, or PBMCs.

The source is a man between 60 and 70 years old who had recovered from COVID-19. Sequences were obtained from peripheral blood. The chain has TRBV11-2 and TRBJ2-7; 13 nucleotides agree with TRBD2. CDR3 in DNA: TGTGCCAGCAGCTTACTGATCTGGACTAGCGGGAGCTACGAGCAGTACTTC. It codes for CASSLLIWTSGSYEQYF. The whole variable domain, remainder taken from reference TRBV11-2 and TRBJ2-7, is EAGVAQSPRYKIIEKRQSVAFWCNPISGHATLYWYQQILGQGPKLLIQFQNNGVVDDSQLPKDRFSAERLKGVDSTLKIQPAKLEDSAVYLCASSLLIWTSGSYEQYFGPGTRLTVT.